The table lists the clone carrying this T cell receptor beta chain with many counts. Antigen: not known. These data are taken from a study of human T cells and chemical hapten exposure. About the research overall: Minor pooled library volume differences mainly drove per-sample TCR yield variation. The study, taken as a whole, reports: Expanded TCR sets contained significantly more large CDR3 similarity clusters than controls.

As originally analysed: Individual samples carried between about 23,224 and 700,000 TCRs, with approximately 100,000 as the median. TCRdb reprocessed the RACE reads via MiXCR and lists one record per CDR3 protein. The authors' filters were not applied to this entry. The table includes over 95,000 distinct CDR3 sequences, 9.5% to 15% detected once. Germline CDR1 reads SEHNR; CDR2 reads FQNEAQ (reference sequence). J lost 6 bases, V lost 3 bases, and 8 bases had no gene match. The CDR3 length is 15 residues. This sample's time point: patch test 1, 2 weeks after DPC sensitization. Treatment in this sample: therapeutic diphenylcyclopropenone sensitization with weekly scalp DPC.

The receptor was derived from a woman in her 40s with alopecia areata. Some clones in this sample may be carry-over from other donors' samples. Source: whole blood, taken in connection with sensitization to the hapten diphenylcyclopropenone (DPC). The chain combines TRBV7-9 with TRBJ2-4, with 7 nucleotides matching TRBD1. CDR3 protein: CASSFAFRQGNIQYF. The DNA of the CDR3 is TGTGCCAGCAGCTTTGCCTTTAGACAGGGAAACATTCAGTACTTC.